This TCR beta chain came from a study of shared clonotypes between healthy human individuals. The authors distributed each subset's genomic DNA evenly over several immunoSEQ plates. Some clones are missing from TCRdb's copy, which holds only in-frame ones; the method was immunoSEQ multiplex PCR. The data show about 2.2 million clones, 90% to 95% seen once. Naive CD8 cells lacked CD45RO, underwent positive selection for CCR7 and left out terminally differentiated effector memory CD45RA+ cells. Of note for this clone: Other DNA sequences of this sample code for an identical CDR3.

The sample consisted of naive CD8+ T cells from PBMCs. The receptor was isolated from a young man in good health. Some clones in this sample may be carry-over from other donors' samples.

For the CDR3, the DNA is TGTGCCAGCAGTCTTACAGGGACCAACTATGGCTACACCTTC. Translating it yields CASSLTGTNYGYTF. The gene calls are TRBV27 and TRBJ1-2; D perhaps matches TRBD1 (6 bases). The CDR3 is 14 amino acids. V shed 5 bases and J shed 2 bases, with 12 bases lying between them. The germline CDR1 and CDR2 sequences are MNHEY and SMNVEV (reference sequence).